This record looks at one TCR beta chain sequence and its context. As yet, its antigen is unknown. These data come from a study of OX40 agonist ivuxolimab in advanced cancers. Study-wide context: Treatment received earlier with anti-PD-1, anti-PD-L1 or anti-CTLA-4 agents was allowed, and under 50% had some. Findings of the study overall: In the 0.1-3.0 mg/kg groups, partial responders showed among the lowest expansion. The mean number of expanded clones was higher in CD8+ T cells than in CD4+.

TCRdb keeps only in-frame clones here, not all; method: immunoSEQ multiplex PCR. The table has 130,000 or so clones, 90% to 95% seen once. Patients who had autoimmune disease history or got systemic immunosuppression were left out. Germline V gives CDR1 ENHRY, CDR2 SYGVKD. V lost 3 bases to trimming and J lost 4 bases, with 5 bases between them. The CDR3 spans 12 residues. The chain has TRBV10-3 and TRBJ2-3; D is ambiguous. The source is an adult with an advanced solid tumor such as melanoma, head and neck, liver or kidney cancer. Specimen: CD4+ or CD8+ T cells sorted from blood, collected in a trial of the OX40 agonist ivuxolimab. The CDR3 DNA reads TGTGCCATCAGTGAATCGTCAGATACGCAGTATTTT. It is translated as CAISESSDTQYF.